This TCR beta chain was identified in a study of blood T cell repertoires in COVID-19. Study details: Acute and convalescent COVID-19 specimens originated in the United States, Italy and Spain. Sample material is recorded as cDNA or gDNA derived from T cells, B-cell-depleted T cells, or PBMCs.

The V segment lost 6 bases and the J segment 2 bases; nucleotides outside the gene matches: 15. This CDR3 comprises 17 residues. In germline, CDR1 is PRHDT, CDR2 FYEKMQ (reference sequence). Original methodology: Reference gene primer amplification yielded estimated nucleated cell counts. Assay used: immunoSEQ multiplex PCR; TCRdb lists only in-frame clones, some missing. Clonal size and the V and J genes are those of that table, whereas D and trimming came from the DNA. Of about 280,000 clones detected, approximately 86% appear once; the ten largest clones hold roughly 2%. Material for sequencing was peripheral blood. This TCR was recovered from a woman aged 50 to 60 who had recovered from COVID-19. The rearrangement links TRBV13 to TRBJ1-2; 7 positions match TRBD1. In DNA form, the CDR3 reads TGTGCCAGCAGACCCCGACAGGGAATTTCAACAAACTATGGCTACACCTTC. Its translation: CASRPRQGISTNYGYTF.